The sequence of this T cell receptor beta chain was determined in a study of shared clonotypes between healthy human individuals. Looking at the study overall: Donors consisted of a couple of women and a few men between 18 and 49. Study results and limitations: With few donors, the genetic and exposure-history diversity represented was limited.

This clone was recorded only once. Its antigen remains unidentified. Naive CD45RA+ and memory CD45RA-negative subsets were split from CD4+ cells. Measured with immunoSEQ multiplex PCR; TCRdb has only the in-frame clones, and not every one. The table lists about 980,000 clones, more than 75% of them singletons. This clonotype originated in a man younger than 30 in good health. Sequencing was done on a sample of memory CD4+ T cells sorted from blood. Subset here: CD45RA-negative fraction.

The CDR3 DNA sequence: TGTGCCAGCAGCGCCGGGACGGCGAACTCTGGAAACACCATATATTTT. Protein sequence: CASSAGTANSGNTIYF. The V gene is TRBV9, the J gene TRBJ1-3; a weak D match, TRBD1 (5 bases). V gave up 3 bases and J gave up 0 bases, with 13 bases separating them. The germline CDR1 and CDR2 sequences are SGDLS and YYNGEE. CDR3 size: 16 residues.